This record covers a single T cell receptor beta chain. The data stem from a study of blood T cell repertoires in COVID-19. Here immunoSEQ multiplex PCR was the method, and the copy in TCRdb shows in-frame clones only, minus some. The top ten hold approximately 4.3% of the sample, which has about 260,000 clones, approximately 90% seen once. This clonotype originated in a man between 60 and 75 years old who had recovered from COVID-19. Input material: peripheral blood.

In DNA, the CDR3 is TGCGCCAGCAGTGGCTCCGGGACAGGGGGCCCCGAGTCGGGCTACACCTTC. Protein: CASSGSGTGGPESGYTF. The chain uses TRBV10-2 and TRBJ1-2, with TRBD1 matching 12 bases. There are 17 residues in the CDR3. Germline assignment: CDR1 WSHSY and CDR2 SAAADI. V lost 4 bases, J lost 8 bases, and 14 bases stayed unmatched.